The present T cell receptor beta chain was sequenced within a study of T cells in Graves' hyperthyroidism and ophthalmopathy. Findings and limits, study-wide: Most clonotypes that expanded in the thyroid above 0.001 also showed up in blood.

For this clonotype: Antigen unknown.

RNA transcripts were the template for amplifying TCR beta CDR3 regions. Researchers ran a first-round RT-PCR on the TCR CDR3 using the HTBI primer set. TCRdb analysed the multiplex PCR reads with MiXCR anew, one entry per CDR3 protein. The table has a few hundred thousand distinct CDR3 sequences, around a sixth seen once. Germline values: CDR1 MDHEN, CDR2 SYDVKM. This CDR3 comprises 17 residues. V shed 4 bases and J 5 bases; nucleotides not matched to a gene: 14. The TCR was taken from a woman aged 18 to 35 with Graves' hyperthyroidism. The chain employs TRBV28 and TRBJ2-7; the match to TRBD2 covers 10 bases. What was sequenced was blood. CDR3: CASSSGTYSGRFHEQYF. Here the CDR3 DNA reads TGTGCCAGCAGTTCGGGGACCTATAGCGGGAGGTTCCACGAGCAGTACTTC.